This T cell receptor beta chain was recovered during a study of cytomegalovirus exposure and HLA in healthy donors. General observations from the study: When analyzed later, the rates of TCR association showed variation by HLA locus, with DRB1 the most and HLA-C the fewest. While the bulk of TCR sequences proved rare, some public TCRs turned up in many donors.

Germline loops: CDR1 WNHNN, CDR2 SYGVQD (reference sequence). This CDR3 region has 14 residues. Trimming removed 0 bases at V and 3 bases at J, with 7 bases between. Comments on this clone: Its antigen is not known.

Researchers ran the PCR with 60 Vbeta and 13 Jbeta primers. The assay was immunoSEQ multiplex PCR, and TCRdb's table has in-frame clones only and misses some. The sample carries more than 150,000 clones, roughly 84% recorded once. This TCR derives from a woman under 30 in good health and CMV-seronegative. Sequenced sample: PBMCs. V gene TRBV10-1 combines with J gene TRBJ2-3; D is possibly TRBD1 (6 bases). The CDR3 loop is CASSESRGTDTQYF. Written as DNA, the CDR3 is TGCGCCAGCAGTGAGTCAAGGGGGACAGATACGCAGTATTTT.